This T cell receptor (beta chain) stems from a study of radiation and T cells in renal cell carcinoma. Study outcomes and limitations: Top tumor clonotypes rose in blood 2 weeks post-radiation, then contracted.

Produced via immunoSEQ multiplex PCR; TCRdb's table is partial and in-frame only. The sample carries approximately 150,000 clones, 75% to 90% recorded once. The time point was: blood 4 weeks post-SBRT, at nephrectomy. Treatment described: 15 Gy SBRT to primary tumor, nephrectomy 4 weeks later. A word on this clone: Its antigen remains unidentified.

The sequencing here drew on blood, taken from a patient whose treatment included radiotherapy and nephrectomy. The receptor's source is a woman aged 45-59 years with renal cell carcinoma.

CDR3 region: CASTTGLWEQYF. Here the CDR3 DNA reads TGTGCCAGCACTACAGGGCTTTGGGAGCAGTACTTC. This chain links TRBV2 with TRBJ2-7, with D maybe TRBD1 (6 bases). Trimming cost V 7 bases and J 7 bases, with 14 bases left between them. The CDR3 spans 12 residues. The V gene's germline CDR1 is SNHLY and CDR2 FYNNEI.